The T cell receptor (beta chain) described here comes from a study of OX40 agonist ivuxolimab in advanced cancers. Background on the study: Patients' therapy was ivuxolimab, an antibody that acts as an agonist of OX40 (CD134). Three patients responded partially, comprising one with hepatocellular carcinoma and two with cutaneous melanoma. General observations from the study: In general, CD8+ T cells held more expanded clones than CD4+ did, on average.

Sequencing used immunoSEQ multiplex PCR; TCRdb keeps in-frame clones, though not all of them. The sample includes more than 6,000 clones, around three quarters of them seen just once. Looked up from germline, CDR1 is SGHVS and CDR2 is FQNEAQ. V was clipped by 2 bases and J by 3 bases, with 8 bases between them. The CDR3 loop spans 14 amino acids. In regard to this clone: The antigen is not known.

The sequenced sample was CD4+ or CD8+ T cells sorted from blood, obtained in a trial of the OX40 agonist ivuxolimab. This receptor was identified in an adult with an advanced solid tumor such as melanoma, head and neck, liver or kidney cancer. The chain recombines TRBV7-8 with TRBJ2-1; D is uncertain. The chain's CDR3 is CASSLRRYYNEQFF. The CDR3 nucleotides are TGTGCCAGCAGCTTACGCAGGTACTACAATGAGCAGTTCTTC.